This entry concerns a single T cell receptor (beta chain). Its recognized antigen is unknown. Base-call qualities are not available, and no considerably larger clone is one nucleotide away. The data are from a study of cytomegalovirus exposure and HLA in healthy donors (dated by TCRdb to 2016 to 2017). About the full investigation: An earlier analysis of several hundred of the donors reported approximately 280 Gb of sequence data and around 110 million unique TCR beta sequences obtained from about 179 million T cells. Roughly 300 gigabases of sequencing data and 91 million or so unique TCR sequences made up an early release that covered roughly 670 HLA-typed donors. Of the 300 to 500 genotyped donors, 65% to 90% were placed in the genetic ancestry cluster associated with self-reported Caucasian donors. The study aimed to test whether cataloging public T cell receptors could reveal signatures of past pathogen exposure. The study profiled the T cell repertoires of approximately 700 subjects by immunosequencing and related them to cytomegalovirus serostatus. A separate validation cohort of 100 to 150 different subjects was used in addition to the roughly 700-subject first cohort. The study combined high-throughput TCR immunosequencing, statistical association of individual TCRs with disease status, and machine learning to predict cytomegalovirus infection status. To study patterns of TCR occurrence, a later analysis re-analyzed previously published TCR beta repertoires from hundreds of donors and added high-resolution HLA genotyping. In the later analysis, no new phenotypic data were used to find candidate immune exposures; instead, reliance was placed on TCR beta sequences and their occurrence across donors. In an earlier analysis of 587 of the donors, high-throughput TCR beta sequencing was used to judge whether each TCR beta V gene segment behaved as functional or pseudogenic. Donor age, sex, ethnicity and CMV serostatus were compiled alongside the repertoire data. Genome-wide SNP genotypes for about 65% of the roughly 670 donors were used in a later genetic analysis, which treated that subset as a discovery cohort. All discovery cohort repertoires had been generated using a single sequencing platform. HLA typing included class I and class II loci at four-digit resolution. Typing coverage varied by locus: roughly 629-640 donors for A, B, C, DRB1 and DQB1; more than 500 for DQA1; around 570 for DPA1; around 450 for DPB1. Five DR-DQ haplotypes were handled as single units for association and clustering, since linkage in the cohort was strong. Among roughly 370 genotyped donors of the cohort, an average of approximately 250,000 unique TCR beta nucleotide sequences were sequenced per donor, approximately 20% of them non-productive. What the work shows at the level of the full study, not this receptor alone: Most TCR sequences were observed very rarely across donors, whereas some public TCRs were present in many individuals. In vitro tests confirmed that a few of the cytomegalovirus-associated TCR beta chains recognize cytomegalovirus antigens. The earlier analysis of about 600 of the donors excluded roughly 16 rarely observed V segments, including chromosome 9 orphons, because counts were too low. According to a later analysis, most CMV-associated TCR beta chains appeared to be HLA-restricted, and the HLA associations seemed to be driven largely by CMV exposure. A further reported finding was that TCR beta sequences accurately predicted the HLA-A and HLA-B alleles for most subjects in the first cohort. Assigning TCR associations to individual alleles was difficult when HLA alleles, especially DR and DQ, strongly co-occurred. CMV serostatus was the only immune exposure information available for the cohort. The authors suggested that the approach could potentially be extended to other disease states and immunological phenotypes. A group of highly shared sequence variants was considered likely to be a technical artifact of the sequencing pipeline. A later genetic analysis associated a missense DCLRE1C variant with V-gene and J-gene trimming of TCR beta chains, and an independent cohort replicated the association. Several of the top co-occurrence clusters appeared to be linked to parvovirus B19, influenza, CMV and Epstein-Barr virus, according to a later analysis. In a later genetic analysis, fewer N-insertions in productive TCRs were reported among donors in an Asian-associated ancestry cluster than the approximately 710-donor mean. Linkage disequilibrium might explain the correlated functional status among segregating V segments, but an unknown experimental factor could not be excluded. The study gave a list of over 150 TCR beta chains associated with cytomegalovirus. A later analysis found that TCR association rates varied across HLA loci, with DRB1 alleles showing the most associated TCRs and HLA-C alleles the fewest. In an earlier analysis of 587 of the donors, most TCR beta V segments appeared in productive rearrangements about 87% or about 30% of the time, broadly matching IMGT annotations. Compared with equally common non-associated chains, HLA-associated TCR beta chains in a later analysis were more clonally expanded and had lower generation probabilities. In this cohort, only TCR beta chains were sequenced, and detectable features were limited by the absence of alpha or paired-chain data. Because HLA typing was missing for some donors at each locus, association tests included only the typed subset. The presence/absence analyses assumed that sequencing depth was roughly uniform across donors, and that assumption may not be true. In a later analysis, 16,951 TCR beta sequences were associated with specific HLA alleles at a false discovery rate of 0.05. The classifier was reported to diagnose cytomegalovirus status with high specificity and sensitivity in both the original cohort and the validation cohort.

In total, 666 healthy bone marrow donors made up the cohort. Cohort members were all nominally healthy when sampled, although unrecorded immune exposures were likely present. The donor tested CMV seropositive, placing the donor among the 289 seropositive members of the cohort. Every donor gave a peripheral blood sample, and the peripheral blood mononuclear cells from that sample were used for TCR beta sequencing. Genomic DNA extraction from the blood cell samples was performed with the Qiagen DNeasy Blood Extraction Kit. The library was made by the immunoSEQ multiplex PCR assay. For the multiplex PCR, a mixture combining 60 forward primers for TCR Vbeta segments and 13 reverse primers for TCR Jbeta segments was used. The CDR3 region of rearranged TCR beta genes was amplified from genomic DNA by a multiplex PCR assay. The Illumina HiSeq System was used to sequence the amplified TCR beta libraries as 87-base-pair reads. On the study's bioinformatics: A later analysis tallied 75 million to 85 million unique TCR beta chains across the 666 repertoires, and approximately 11 million of those chains were shared by two or more donors. To remove PCR and sequencing errors, raw reads were error-corrected and collapsed into unique sequences using a nearest-neighbor algorithm that merged closely related sequences. Alignment of CDR3 sequences to IMGT reference sequences was used to assign V, D and J gene segments. For a sequence to be retained, at least a six-nucleotide match to both a V gene segment and a J gene segment was required. Rearrangements were classified as productive when the CDR3 lacked stop codons and remained in frame with V and J, and all other rearrangements were classified as non-productive. Following IMGT convention, CDR3 was defined as the stretch from the second conserved V-encoded cysteine to the conserved J-encoded phenylalanine. In an earlier analysis of approximately 590 of the donors, sequences lacking an unambiguous match to a single V gene segment were excluded. In an earlier analysis of roughly 600 of the donors, a V segment was called functional when productive rearrangements were above 56.7%, and segregating when the standard deviation between donors exceeded 5%. To diagnose cytomegalovirus status from the catalog of TCR beta chain sequences, a statistical classification framework was built. In a later analysis, V and J genes were assigned by comparing TCR nucleotide sequences against IMGT/GENE-DB human TR gene sequences. Using the TCRdist pipeline, a later analysis assigned CDR3 sequences along with most-parsimonious VDJ recombination scenarios. In a later analysis, each TCR beta chain was defined by its CDR3 amino acid sequence together with its V-gene family, and reads lacking a unique V-gene family were excluded. As a way to deal with suspected cross-contamination and a sequencing artifact, a later analysis dropped approximately 590 nucleotide sequences that were highly shared and had low generation probability. In a later analysis, a clonal expansion index was calculated for each public chain from normalized within-repertoire ranks of inferred template counts. Generation probabilities in a later analysis came from a VDJ recombination model fitted to out-of-frame rearrangements, and those results were checked against IGoR. In a later analysis, TCR-TCR, TCR-HLA and TCR-CMV co-occurrence was scored with hypergeometric tests, and a repertoire-size bias correction was applied to TCR pairs. In a later analysis, false discovery rates were estimated by permuting HLA or CMV assignments 20 times. In a later analysis, co-occurring TCRs were grouped using DBSCAN, and TCRdist sequence similarity was added for clustering within HLA-allele-positive subsets. Repertoires with fewer than 30,000 or more than 120,000 public chains were left out of co-occurrence clustering, as were four to six repertoires with anomalous nucleotide sharing. TCRdb provides this immuneACCESS table in a form limited to in-frame rearrangements. Some clones are lacking; in checked studies, under half of them reflect an unresolved V gene, and why the rest are absent is not known. The D gene and trimming were derived from the DNA, and the V and J assignments and clone size from that table. Counted in this sample were around 200,000 clones; about four fifths of them appeared once. 2.6% of the sample rests with the top ten.

The sequencing sample was made of PBMCs. The TCR was taken from a woman in her fifties or sixties in good health and CMV-seropositive.

The DNA is TGTGCCAGCAATCCGGGACAGGGGGGACCTATACAAGAAAAACTGTTTTTT. Its translation is CASNPGQGGPIQEKLFF. This sequence uses TRBV11-2 and TRBJ1-4; 11 middle bases align to TRBD1. Its CDR3 holds 17 amino acids, cysteine through phenylalanine. The sequence is cut down to CDR3 DNA, 51 bases in frame from base 1. The germline V gene gives CDR1 as SGHAT and CDR2 as FQNNGV. The germline V and J ends show losses of 7 bases and 8 bases respectively, and no gene match explains 15 bases of the junction.